This T cell receptor (beta chain) was captured by sequencing in a study of blood T cells in healthy people across ages. Alongside a J-beta primer mix, a sample-barcoded 5' primer served in a second PCR lasting about 6 to 11 cycles. A template-switch adaptor with 12 random nucleotides tagged each cDNA molecule. TCRdb redid the calling of the 5' RACE reads with MiXCR, one entry per CDR3 protein. The sample lists about 720,000 distinct CDR3 sequences; roughly 20% were seen once. The TCR was taken from a man aged 70 or older in good health. Sequenced sample: blood.

The CDR3 DNA sequence: TGTGCCAGCAGCGCCCACCGACTAGGACAATTAGCCAATGAGCAGTTCTTC. It translates to CASSAHRLGQLANEQFF. The V and J genes are TRBV11-1 and TRBJ2-5; TRBD2 might be the D (6 bases). The DNA end lines up better with TRBJ2-1; the J call may be wrong. Germline assignment: CDR1 SGHAT and CDR2 FQDESV (reference sequence). The CDR3 spans 17 residues.